These 26 T cell receptor beta chains share one sample of origin, sequenced in a study of blood T cells in healthy people across ages. Primers used in a second PCR of about 7 to 12 cycles were a sample-barcoded 5' primer and a J-beta primer mix. TCRdb reprocessed the 5' RACE reads via MiXCR and lists one record per CDR3 protein. The sample records 1.5 million to 2 million distinct CDR3 sequences, over 25% being singletons. Material: blood. All receptors derive from a woman in her 30s in good health.

This clonotype was found a few times. The chain uses TRBV6-2 or TRBV6-3 and TRBJ2-1; TRBD2 aligns across 8 bases. V lost 8 bases and J lost 7; bases outside the gene matches: 7. Germline loops: CDR1 MNHEY, CDR2 SVGEGT. The CDR3 contains 13 residues. The CDR3 spells CASVSGSRNEQFF. The DNA of the CDR3 is TGTGCCAGCGTAAGCGGGAGTCGAAATGAGCAGTTCTTC.

In the case of this clonotype: It may be a read error: a sequence one base away is much more abundant. The V call is TRBV10-3, the J call TRBJ2-1; D might be TRBD1 (6 bases). CDR1 and CDR2 from the germline V gene are ENHRY and SYGVKD. This CDR3 has 15 residues. The CDR3 loop reads CAVSDAKDSYNEQFF. The CDR3 DNA reads as TGTGCCGTCAGTGACGCCAAGGACAGCTACAATGAGCAGTTCTTC.

Only a few counts were recorded for this clonotype. The chain uses TRBV7-2 and TRBJ1-4; D remains unclear. This CDR3 comprises 15 residues. Trimming left V 6 bases short and J 5 bases short, with 16 bases between. Germline CDR1 reads SGHTA; CDR2 reads FQGNSA. For the CDR3, the DNA is TGTGCCAGCAGTACTCGCGGCACGGCAAATGAAAAACTGTTTTTT. The encoded protein is CASSTRGTANEKLFF.

Points on this clonotype: A junction end diverges from the germline sequence, so it may reflect a read error. The gene calls are TRBV20-1 and TRBJ2-7, with TRBD2 matching over 9 bases. This CDR3 has 12 amino acids. From germline, CDR1 is DFQATT and CDR2 SNEGSKA (reference sequence). CDR3 loop: CRARLAAGQQYF. CDR3 in DNA: TGCAGGGCTAGACTAGCGGCGGGTCAGCAGTACTTC.

The chain recombines TRBV27 with TRBJ1-4; D unresolved. Between the trimmed V and J ends, which lost 7 bases and 8 bases, there was a span of 14 bases. Looked up from germline, CDR1 is MNHEY and CDR2 is SMNVEV (reference sequence). This CDR3 contains 13 residues. The CDR3 DNA is TGTGCCAGCAAAGGGAATGGGAGAGAAAAACTGTTTTTT. Translated: CASKGNGREKLFF. Full variable domain (missing parts from reference TRBV27 and TRBJ1-4): EAQVTQNPRYLITVTGKKLTVTCSQNMNHEYMSWYRQDPGLGLRQIYYSMNVEVTDKGDVPEGYKVSRKEKRNFPLILESPSPNQTSLYFCASKGNGREKLFFGSGTQLSVL.

The sample holds many counts of this clonotype. The chain joins TRBV12-3 or TRBV12-4 to TRBJ1-2; 8 bases fit TRBD1. V gave up 2 bases and J gave up 5 bases; unmatched junction bases: 10. The CDR3 is 16 amino acids. Written as DNA, the CDR3 is TGTGCCAGCAGTTTATCCTATCCCGGACAGGGATATGGCTACACCTTC. This translates into CASSLSYPGQGYGYTF.

The gene calls are TRBV3-1 and TRBJ1-4; 7 bases match TRBD1. Per germline, CDR1 LGHDT and CDR2 YNNKEL (reference sequence). This CDR3 is built from 14 residues. The junction had 7 bases not matched to a gene; V was cut back by 4 bases and J by 8 bases. The CDR3 region has the DNA TGTGCCAGCAGCCCCCGGGACAGCAGGGAAAAACTGTTTTTT. This translates into CASSPRDSREKLFF.

This chain joins TRBV5-1 and TRBJ1-1; maybe TRBD1 (5 bases). The CDR3 length is 13 residues. Germline loops: CDR1 SGHRS, CDR2 YFSETQ. V lost 4 bases and J 5 bases, leaving 12 bases between the germline ends. The CDR3 spells CASSLLTETEAFF. CDR3 nucleotide sequence: TGCGCCAGCAGCCTACTGACAGAGACTGAAGCTTTCTTT.

This clonotype came up a few times. The J gene is TRBJ2-5, the V gene TRBV24-1, with no clear D. V was clipped by 3 bases and J by 5 bases, with 12 bases between them. Germline-derived CDR1 and CDR2 are KGHDR and SFDVKD. This CDR3 is built from 14 residues. CDR3 sequence: CATSDARVGETQYF. Written as DNA, the CDR3 is TGTGCCACCAGTGATGCAAGGGTCGGGGAGACCCAGTACTTC.

About this clonotype: Possible read error: a much larger clone is one base away. In this CDR3 the conserved last residue, phenylalanine or tryptophan, is missing, so a read error is likely. The chain is built from TRBV12-3 or TRBV12-4 and TRBJ2-5; 11 bases fit TRBD2. The tail of the sequence fits TRBJ2-7 better, so the J call may be wrong. The CDR3 consists of 14 residues. CDR3 sequence: CASRNSGGAYEQYL. The CDR3 DNA reads as TGTGCCAGCAGGAATAGCGGGGGGGCTTACGAGCAGTACTTA.

This clonotype was seen ten or more times. This chain connects TRBV7-9 to TRBJ1-4; D perhaps matches TRBD1 (5 bases). The CDR3 is 13 amino acids. The V end lost 5 bases, the J end lost 7 bases, and 11 bases lay between the germline ends. Germline values: CDR1 SEHNR, CDR2 FQNEAQ (reference sequence). CDR3 bases: TGTGCCAGCAGCCGAGGGACCGGTGAAAAACTGTTTTTT. Protein product: CASSRGTGEKLFF. The full variable domain, rest sourced from reference TRBV7-9 and TRBJ1-4, is DTGVSQNPRHKITKRGQNVTFRCDPISEHNRLYWYRQTLGQGPEFLTYFQNEAQLEKSRLLSDRFSAERPKGSFSTLEIQRTEQGDSAMYLCASSRGTGEKLFFGSGTQLSVL.

The V gene is TRBV5-4, the J gene TRBJ2-1; D is ambiguous. V shed 4 bases and J shed 0 bases, with 17 bases lying between them. Germline CDR1 is SGHNT and CDR2 is YYREEE (reference sequence). The CDR3 runs 17 residues. The CDR3 region has the DNA TGTGCCAGCAGCCCCTACCCTCGAAGGATCTCCTACAATGAGCAGTTCTTC. Translation: CASSPYPRRISYNEQFF.

Many counts were recorded for this clonotype. J is TRBJ2-7 and V is TRBV7-9; 13 nucleotides line up with TRBD2. CDR1 is SEHNR and CDR2 is FQNEAQ in the germline V gene (reference sequence). The CDR3 covers 15 residues. V lost 6 bases and J lost 4; bases outside the gene matches: 6. In DNA, the CDR3 is TGTGCCAGCAGTTCGACTAGCGGGAGGATGTACGAGCAGTACTTC. As protein: CASSSTSGRMYEQYF.

The J gene is TRBJ2-3, the V gene TRBV28; 10 nucleotides align to TRBD2. CDR1 and CDR2 from the germline V gene are MDHEN and SYDVKM. CDR3 length equals 16 residues. V gave up 8 bases and J gave up 1 base; unmatched junction bases: 9. The CDR3 spells CASGSLAGGGTDTQYF. The CDR3 DNA reads TGTGCCAGCGGATCCTTAGCGGGGGGCGGCACAGATACGCAGTATTTT.

This clonotype was seen many times. The chain employs TRBV6-2 or TRBV6-3 and TRBJ2-5; maybe TRBD2 (5 bases). Germline V gene sequence: CDR1 MNHEY, CDR2 SVGEGT. V lost 2 bases and J 2 bases, leaving 12 bases between the germline ends. The CDR3 extends over 15 amino acids. DNA for the CDR3: TGTGCCAGCAGTTACGGGGAGCAATTACAAGAGACCCAGTACTTC. Translating gives CASSYGEQLQETQYF.

With respect to this clonotype: The junction departs from germline at one end; a sequencing error may be responsible. The chain has TRBV14 and TRBJ1-2, with D perhaps matching TRBD1 (5 bases). The CDR3 extends over 13 amino acids. Germline lookup yields CDR1 SGHDN and CDR2 FVKESK. The CDR3 bases are TGTGTCAGCAGCCAAACTGGGACGTATGGCTACACCTTC. Translating it yields CVSSQTGTYGYTF.

The chain uses TRBV5-5 and TRBJ2-4; no clear D. Between the trimmed V and J ends, which lost 2 bases and 5 bases, there was a span of 14 bases. The CDR3 runs to 15 residues. CDR1 is SGHKS, CDR2 YYEKEE, per germline (reference sequence). The CDR3 DNA reads as TGTGCCAGCAGCTTCGAGACCCAGACCCAAAACATTCAGTACTTC. Its protein product is CASSFETQTQNIQYF.

About this clonotype itself: A much larger clone lies a single base off, so this may be a read error. The chain joins TRBV20-1 to TRBJ2-1; 8 positions match TRBD2. CDR1 is DFQATT, CDR2 SNEGSKA, per germline (reference sequence). CDR3 length: 16 amino acids. CDR3 region: CGARGIRARGADEQFF. For the CDR3, the DNA is TGCGGTGCTAGAGGGATTAGGGCGCGGGGGGCGGATGAGCAGTTCTTC.

The V call is TRBV9, the J call TRBJ1-1; D call uncertain. CDR3 size: 15 residues. Germline lookup yields CDR1 SGDLS and CDR2 YYNGEE. V gave up 3 bases and J gave up 2 bases, with 14 bases separating them. CDR3 nucleotide sequence: TGTGCCAGCAGCGCTGGGATAATTCCTAACACTGAAGCTTTCTTT. It specifies CASSAGIIPNTEAFF.

Comments on this clonotype: Possible read error: a much larger clone is one base away. The genes are TRBV6-1 and TRBJ2-6; 12 positions match TRBD1. Germline CDR1 reads MNHNS; CDR2 reads SASEGT. The CDR3 covers 17 residues. The CDR3 nucleotides read TGTGCCAGCAGACCGGGACAGGGGGCGCCTGGGGCCAACGTCCGGACTTTC. Its protein product is CASRPGQGAPGANVRTF.

The chain combines TRBV20-1 with TRBJ1-5, with D uncertain. The ends were cut back, 7 bases at V and 0 bases at J, with 7 bases in the middle. The CDR3 is 12 amino acids. From germline, CDR1 is DFQATT and CDR2 SNEGSKA (reference sequence). The DNA for the CDR3 is TGCAGTGTGGGCTATAGCAATCAGCCCCAGCATTTT. Translating it yields CSVGYSNQPQHF.

This chain uses TRBV9 with TRBJ2-1, with 8 bases that match TRBD2. Per germline, CDR1 SGDLS and CDR2 YYNGEE. CDR3 size: 15 residues. Trimming removed 0 bases from V and 3 bases from J; junction bases left unmatched: 2. The CDR3 is CASSVETSDYNEQFF. The CDR3 DNA is TGTGCCAGCAGCGTAGAGACTAGCGACTACAATGAGCAGTTCTTC.

This clonotype was counted between two and nine times. The chain combines TRBV29-1 with TRBJ2-7; TRBD1 matches at 10 bases. This CDR3 contains 13 residues. Germline V gene lookup returns CDR1 SQVTM and CDR2 ANQGSEA. The V segment lost 7 bases and the J segment 4 bases; nucleotides outside the gene matches: 7. CDR3 amino acids: CSALGQGEYEQYF. CDR3 DNA sequence: TGCAGCGCCCTCGGACAGGGGGAATACGAGCAGTACTTC.

The chain has TRBV20-1 and TRBJ2-7; 8 nucleotides agree with TRBD2. CDR3 length: 13 amino acids. CDR1 DFQATT and CDR2 SNEGSKA come from the germline V gene (reference sequence). With V trimmed by 1 base and J by 2 bases, 1 base remained unmatched. The CDR3 DNA is TGCAGTGCTAGAGGTAGCGGGACCTACGAGCAGTACTTC. This gives the protein CSARGSGTYEQYF.

This chain joins TRBV11-2 and TRBJ2-4; either TRBD1 or TRBD2 may fit D (6 bases each). Germline lookup yields CDR1 SGHAT and CDR2 FQNNGV. The CDR3 has 15 amino acids. The V end lost 3 bases, the J end lost 13 bases, and 22 bases lay between the germline ends. CDR3 in amino acids: CASSFGQRPSGGQYF. CDR3 nucleotides: TGTGCCAGCAGCTTTGGACAGAGGCCTTCTGGAGGGCAGTACTTC.

This clonotype was detected ten times or more. The V gene is TRBV10-3, the J gene TRBJ2-1, with unresolved D. The V and J ends lost 0 bases and 0 bases respectively, with 9 bases between them. This CDR3 has 16 residues. CDR1 is ENHRY and CDR2 is SYGVKD in the germline V gene. DNA for the CDR3: TGTGCCATCAGTGAGTCACTGGGCAACTCCTACAATGAGCAGTTCTTC. Its translation: CAISESLGNSYNEQFF.